A single sample is the source of the 6 T cell receptor beta chains below, sequenced in a study of T cell responses to AZD1222 COVID-19 vaccine. Assay: immunoSEQ multiplex PCR; the TCRdb copy retains only in-frame clones and omits some. The data show 70,000 to 90,000 clones, 80% to 90% seen once. The sample was peripheral blood, taken 28 days after the second AZD1222 dose. These receptors all come from an adult who received the AZD1222 COVID-19 vaccine.

V and J are TRBV12-5 and TRBJ2-7, with D possibly matching TRBD2 (6 bases). Trimming took 5 bases from V and 0 from J, leaving 11 bases between them. The V gene's germline CDR1 is LGHNT and CDR2 FRNRAP. The CDR3 is 14 residues long. CDR3 sequence: CASGPAGLSYEQYF. The CDR3 DNA reads as TGTGCTAGTGGTCCAGCGGGCCTCTCCTACGAGCAGTACTTC.

The CDR3 DNA follows: TGTGCCAGCAGCTTTGGGCAGGGTTTCAATCAGCCCCAGCATTTT. Translated, it gives CASSFGQGFNQPQHF. The V and J genes are TRBV11-2 and TRBJ1-5, with D possibly TRBD1 on 5 matching bases. The CDR3 runs 15 residues. Germline CDR1 SGHAT, CDR2 FQNNGV. The ends were cut back, 3 bases at V and 3 bases at J, with 12 bases in the middle.

The chain uses TRBV19 and TRBJ2-5; D uncertain. V dropped 0 bases and J dropped 4 bases, with 3 bases sitting between them. The length of the CDR3 is 12 residues. The germline CDR1 and CDR2 sequences are LNHDA and SQIVND (reference sequence). CDR3 DNA sequence: TGTGCCAGTAGTATAGATGGAGAGACCCAGTACTTC. It is translated as CASSIDGETQYF. The entire variable domain, with the rest obtained from reference TRBV19 and TRBJ2-5, is as follows: DGGITQSPKYLFRKEGQNVTLSCEQNLNHDAMYWYRQDPGQGLRLIYYSQIVNDFQKGDIAEGYSVSREKKESFPLTVTSAQKNPTAFYLCASSIDGETQYFGPGTRLLVL.

Details on this clone: One junction end disagrees with the germline gene, perhaps due to a read error. The chain joins TRBV27 to TRBJ1-2; the D gene is possibly TRBD1 (5 bases). This CDR3 region has 12 residues. Germline values: CDR1 MNHEY, CDR2 SMNVEV (reference sequence). CDR3: CASSPGLGGYTF. The CDR3 DNA reads TGTGCCAGCAGTCCGGGACTAGGTGGCTACACCTTT.

The V and J genes are TRBV13 and TRBJ1-4, with 9 bases that match TRBD1. After removal of 4 bases from V and 8 bases from J, the junction contained 11 bases not matched to a gene. This CDR3 region has 16 residues. Germline V gene lookup returns CDR1 PRHDT and CDR2 FYEKMQ (reference sequence). CDR3 sequence (DNA): TGTGCCAGCAGCTACTCTACCGGGACAGGGAAGGAAAAACTGTTTTTT. Its protein product is CASSYSTGTGKEKLFF.

This chain links TRBV7-9 with TRBJ1-1; possible D gene TRBD1, 6 bases. V dropped 5 bases and J dropped 0 bases, with 22 bases sitting between them. Germline-derived CDR1 and CDR2 are SEHNR and FQNEAQ (reference sequence). CDR3 length: 18 amino acids. The CDR3 nucleotides read TGTGCCAGCAGCCCCCCGGACAGCGCTCAAAACATGAACACTGAAGCTTTCTTT. Its protein product is CASSPPDSAQNMNTEAFF. The entire variable domain, with the rest obtained from reference TRBV7-9 and TRBJ1-1, is as follows: DTGVSQNPRHKITKRGQNVTFRCDPISEHNRLYWYRQTLGQGPEFLTYFQNEAQLEKSRLLSDRFSAERPKGSFSTLEIQRTEQGDSAMYLCASSPPDSAQNMNTEAFFGQGTRLTVV.